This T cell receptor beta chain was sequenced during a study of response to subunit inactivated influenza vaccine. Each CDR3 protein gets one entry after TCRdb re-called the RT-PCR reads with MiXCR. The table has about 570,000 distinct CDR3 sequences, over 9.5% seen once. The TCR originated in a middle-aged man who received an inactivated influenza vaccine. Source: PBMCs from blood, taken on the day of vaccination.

The CDR3 spells CASSGVGADTQYF. The CDR3, as DNA: TGCGCCAGCAGCGGGGTTGGGGCAGATACGCAGTATTTT. This chain uses TRBV5-1 with TRBJ2-3; D ambiguous. CDR3 size: 13 residues. The V end lost 4 bases, the J end lost 4 bases, and 10 bases lay between the germline ends. The V gene's germline CDR1 is SGHRS and CDR2 YFSETQ.